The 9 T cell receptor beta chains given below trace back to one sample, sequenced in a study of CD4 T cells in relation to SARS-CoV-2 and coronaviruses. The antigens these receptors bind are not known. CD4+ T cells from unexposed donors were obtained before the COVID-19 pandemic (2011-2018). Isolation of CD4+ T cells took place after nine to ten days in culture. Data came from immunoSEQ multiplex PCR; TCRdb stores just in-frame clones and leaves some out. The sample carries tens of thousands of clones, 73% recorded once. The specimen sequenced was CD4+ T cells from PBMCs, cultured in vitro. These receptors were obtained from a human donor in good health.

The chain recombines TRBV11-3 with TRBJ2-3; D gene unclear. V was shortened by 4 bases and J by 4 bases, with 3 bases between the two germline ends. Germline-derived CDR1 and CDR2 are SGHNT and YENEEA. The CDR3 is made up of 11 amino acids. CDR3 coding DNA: TGTGCCAGCAGCTCCTCAGATACGCAGTATTTT. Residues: CASSSSDTQYF.

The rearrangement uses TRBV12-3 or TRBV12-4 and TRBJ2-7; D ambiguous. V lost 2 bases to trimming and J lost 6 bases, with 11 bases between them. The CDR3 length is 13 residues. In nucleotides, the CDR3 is TGTGCCAGCAGTTTATCGGACCTGGGCGAGCAGTACTTC. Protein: CASSLSDLGEQYF.

The CDR3 bases are TGTGCCAGCAGTGAAGGCGCTAGCTGGAGAAACGAGCAGTACTTC. Translation: CASSEGASWRNEQYF. V and J are TRBV6-1 and TRBJ2-7, with D maybe TRBD2 (5 bases). CDR1 MNHNS and CDR2 SASEGT come from the germline V gene. The CDR3 spans 15 residues. V lost 1 base to trimming and J lost 5 bases, with 15 bases between them.

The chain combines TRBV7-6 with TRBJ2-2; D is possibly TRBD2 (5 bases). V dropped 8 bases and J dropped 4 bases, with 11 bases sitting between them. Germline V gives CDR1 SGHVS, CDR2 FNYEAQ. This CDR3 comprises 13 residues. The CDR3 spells CASGRGTTGELFF. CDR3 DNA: TGTGCCAGCGGCCGGGGTACCACCGGGGAGCTGTTTTTT.

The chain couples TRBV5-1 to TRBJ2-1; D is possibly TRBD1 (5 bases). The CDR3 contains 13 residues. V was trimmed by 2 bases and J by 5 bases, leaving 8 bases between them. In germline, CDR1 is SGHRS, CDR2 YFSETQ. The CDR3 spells CASSFDSNNEQFF. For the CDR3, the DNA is TGCGCCAGCAGCTTTGACAGTAACAATGAGCAGTTCTTC.

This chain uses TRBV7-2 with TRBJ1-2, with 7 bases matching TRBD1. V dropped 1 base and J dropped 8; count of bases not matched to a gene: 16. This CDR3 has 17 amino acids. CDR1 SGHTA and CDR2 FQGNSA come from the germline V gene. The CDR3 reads CASSLELSTGVAGGYTF. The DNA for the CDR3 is TGTGCCAGCAGCTTAGAGCTGAGTACAGGGGTCGCCGGAGGCTACACCTTC.

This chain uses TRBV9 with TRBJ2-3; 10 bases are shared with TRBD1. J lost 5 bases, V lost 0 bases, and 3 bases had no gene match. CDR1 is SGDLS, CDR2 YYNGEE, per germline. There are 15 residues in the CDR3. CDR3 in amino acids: CASSVGGQGRDTQYF. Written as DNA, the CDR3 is TGTGCCAGCAGCGTAGGGGGACAGGGGAGAGATACGCAGTATTTT.

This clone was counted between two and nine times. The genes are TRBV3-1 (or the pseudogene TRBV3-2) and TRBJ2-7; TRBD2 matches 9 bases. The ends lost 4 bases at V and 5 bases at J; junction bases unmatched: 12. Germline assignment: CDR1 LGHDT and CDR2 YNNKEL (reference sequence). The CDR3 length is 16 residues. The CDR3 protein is CASSPPAGGPRDEQYF. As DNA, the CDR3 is TGTGCCAGCAGCCCCCCTGCGGGGGGGCCTCGGGACGAGCAGTACTTC.

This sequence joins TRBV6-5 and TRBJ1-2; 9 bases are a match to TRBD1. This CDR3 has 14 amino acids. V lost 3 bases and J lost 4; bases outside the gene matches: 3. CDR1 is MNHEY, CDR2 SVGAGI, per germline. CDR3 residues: CASSYTDRGYGYTF. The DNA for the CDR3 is TGTGCCAGCAGTTATACGGACAGGGGCTATGGCTACACCTTC.